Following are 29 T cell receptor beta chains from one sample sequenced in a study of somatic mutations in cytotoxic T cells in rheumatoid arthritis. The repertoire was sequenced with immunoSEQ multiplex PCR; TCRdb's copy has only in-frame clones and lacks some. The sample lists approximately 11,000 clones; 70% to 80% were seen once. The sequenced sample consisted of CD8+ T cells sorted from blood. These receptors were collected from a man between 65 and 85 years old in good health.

This CDR3 reads CAISGTGDRSGNTIYF. The CDR3 DNA reads as TGTGCCATCAGTGGTACAGGGGATCGCTCTGGAAACACCATATATTTT. The chain combines TRBV10-3 with TRBJ1-3; 7 nucleotides align to TRBD1. CDR3 size: 16 residues. Germline-derived CDR1 and CDR2 are ENHRY and SYGVKD. Trimming removed 4 bases from V and 0 bases from J; junction bases left unmatched: 6.

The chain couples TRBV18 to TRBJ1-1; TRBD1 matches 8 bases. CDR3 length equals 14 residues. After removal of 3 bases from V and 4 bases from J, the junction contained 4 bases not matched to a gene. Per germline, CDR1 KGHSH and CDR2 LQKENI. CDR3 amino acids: CASSPTGAATEAFF. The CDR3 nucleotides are TGTGCCAGCTCACCGACAGGGGCGGCCACTGAAGCTTTCTTT.

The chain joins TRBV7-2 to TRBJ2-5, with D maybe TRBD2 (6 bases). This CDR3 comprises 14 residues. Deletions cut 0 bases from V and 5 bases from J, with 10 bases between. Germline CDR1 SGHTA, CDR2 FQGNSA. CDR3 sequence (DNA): TGTGCCAGCAGCTTAGCGGGAGGAAGCGAGACCCAGTACTTC. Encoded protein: CASSLAGGSETQYF.

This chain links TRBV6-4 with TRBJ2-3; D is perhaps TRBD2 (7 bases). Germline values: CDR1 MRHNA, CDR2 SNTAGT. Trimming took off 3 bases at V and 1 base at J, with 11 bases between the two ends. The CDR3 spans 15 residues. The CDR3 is CASSEGGAGTDTQYF. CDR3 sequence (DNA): TGTGCCAGCAGTGAAGGGGGGGCCGGCACAGATACGCAGTATTTT.

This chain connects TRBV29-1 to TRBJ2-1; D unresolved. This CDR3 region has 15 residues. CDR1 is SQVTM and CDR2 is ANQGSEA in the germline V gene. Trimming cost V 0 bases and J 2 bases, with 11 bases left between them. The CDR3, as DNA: TGCAGCGTTGAAGATCTTGACACCACCTACAATGAGCAGTTCTTC. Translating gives CSVEDLDTTYNEQFF.

The CDR3 nucleotides read TGTGCCAGCAGCCCCGGCTGGGATGAAGCTTTCTTT. Translating it yields CASSPGWDEAFF. The chain recombines TRBV7-8 with TRBJ1-1, with no clear D. The germline V gene encodes CDR1 SGHVS and CDR2 FQNEAQ. The length of the CDR3 is 12 residues. The V end lost 5 bases, the J end lost 7 bases, and 11 bases lay between the germline ends. The variable domain in full, completed from reference TRBV7-8 and TRBJ1-1, reads GAGVSQSPRYKVAKRGQDVALRCDPISGHVSLFWYQQALGQGPEFLTYFQNEAQLDKSGLPSDRFFAERPEGSVSTLKIQRTQQEDSAVYLCASSPGWDEAFFGQGTRLTVV.

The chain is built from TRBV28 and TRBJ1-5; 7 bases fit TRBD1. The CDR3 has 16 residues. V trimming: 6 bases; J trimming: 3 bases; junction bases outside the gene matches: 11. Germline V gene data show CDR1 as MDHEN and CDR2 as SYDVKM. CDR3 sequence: CASSPLGTVNNQPQHF. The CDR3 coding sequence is TGTGCCAGCAGCCCCCTTGGGACAGTAAACAATCAGCCCCAGCATTTT.

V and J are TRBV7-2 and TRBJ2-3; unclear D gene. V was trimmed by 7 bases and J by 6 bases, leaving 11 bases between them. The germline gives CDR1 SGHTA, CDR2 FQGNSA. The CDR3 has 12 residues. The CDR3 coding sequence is TGTGCCAGCAACTCAGTTGGGGATACGCAGTATTTT. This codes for CASNSVGDTQYF. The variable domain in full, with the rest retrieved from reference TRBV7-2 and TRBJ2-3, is GAGVSQSPSNKVTEKGKDVELRCDPISGHTALYWYRQSLGQGLEFLIYFQGNSAPDKSGLPSDRFSAERTGGSVSTLTIQRTQQEDSAVYLCASNSVGDTQYFGPGTRLTVL.

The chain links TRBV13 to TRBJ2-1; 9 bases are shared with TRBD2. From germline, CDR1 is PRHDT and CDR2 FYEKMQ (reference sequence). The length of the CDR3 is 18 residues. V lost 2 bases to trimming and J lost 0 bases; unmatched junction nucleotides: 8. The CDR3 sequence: CASSLWGEAGGSYNEQFF. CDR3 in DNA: TGTGCCAGCAGCTTATGGGGGGAAGCGGGAGGCTCCTACAATGAGCAGTTCTTC.

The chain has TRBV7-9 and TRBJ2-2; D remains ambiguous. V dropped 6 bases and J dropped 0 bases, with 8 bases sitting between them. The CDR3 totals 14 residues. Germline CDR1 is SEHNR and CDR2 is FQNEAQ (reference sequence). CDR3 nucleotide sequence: TGTGCCAGCAGAGGTTCCACGAACACCGGGGAGCTGTTTTTT. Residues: CASRGSTNTGELFF.

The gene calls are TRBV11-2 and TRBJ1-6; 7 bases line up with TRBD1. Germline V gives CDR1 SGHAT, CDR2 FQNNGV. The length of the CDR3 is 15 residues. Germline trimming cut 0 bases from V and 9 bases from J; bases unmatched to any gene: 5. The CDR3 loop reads CASSLDGQAPSPLHF. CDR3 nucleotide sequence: TGTGCCAGCAGCTTAGACGGACAGGCTCCTTCACCCCTCCACTTT.

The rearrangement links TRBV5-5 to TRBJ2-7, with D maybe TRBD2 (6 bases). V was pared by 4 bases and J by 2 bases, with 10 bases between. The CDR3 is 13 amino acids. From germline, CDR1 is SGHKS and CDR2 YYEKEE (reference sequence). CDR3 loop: CASSPRETYEQYF. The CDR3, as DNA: TGTGCCAGCAGCCCCCGGGAGACCTACGAGCAGTACTTC.

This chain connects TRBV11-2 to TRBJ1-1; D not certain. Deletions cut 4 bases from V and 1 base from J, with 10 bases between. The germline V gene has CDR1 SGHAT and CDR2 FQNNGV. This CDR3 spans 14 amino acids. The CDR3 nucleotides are TGTGCCAGCAGCTCGGTAGGACGGAACACTGAAGCTTTCTTT. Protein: CASSSVGRNTEAFF.

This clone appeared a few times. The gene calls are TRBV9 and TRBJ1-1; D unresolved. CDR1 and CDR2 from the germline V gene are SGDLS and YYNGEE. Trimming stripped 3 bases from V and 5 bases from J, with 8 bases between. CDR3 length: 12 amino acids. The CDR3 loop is CASSASGTEAFF. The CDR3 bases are TGTGCCAGCAGCGCTAGCGGGACTGAAGCTTTCTTT.

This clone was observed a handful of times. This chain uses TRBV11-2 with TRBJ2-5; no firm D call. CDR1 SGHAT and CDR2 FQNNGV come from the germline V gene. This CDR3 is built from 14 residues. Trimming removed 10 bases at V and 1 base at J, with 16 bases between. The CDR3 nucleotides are TGTGCCACTGAAGGATGGGCAACCCAAGAGACCCAGTACTTC. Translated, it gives CATEGWATQETQYF.

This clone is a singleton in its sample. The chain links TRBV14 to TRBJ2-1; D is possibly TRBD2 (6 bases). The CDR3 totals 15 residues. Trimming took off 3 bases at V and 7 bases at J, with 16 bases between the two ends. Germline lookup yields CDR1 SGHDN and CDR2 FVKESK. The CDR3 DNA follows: TGTGCCAGCAGCCACCCGGCACTAGCCGTTAATGAGCAGTTCTTC. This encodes CASSHPALAVNEQFF.

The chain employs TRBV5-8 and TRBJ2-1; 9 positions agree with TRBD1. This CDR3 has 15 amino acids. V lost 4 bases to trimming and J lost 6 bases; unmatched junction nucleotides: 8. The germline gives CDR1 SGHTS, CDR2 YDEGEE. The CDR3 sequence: CASSTGTGPGNEQFF. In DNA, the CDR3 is TGTGCCAGCAGCACCGGGACAGGGCCAGGCAATGAGCAGTTCTTC.

The CDR3 reads CASTPDKTGANVLTF. CDR3 in DNA: TGTGCCAGCACCCCCGACAAAACTGGGGCCAACGTCCTGACTTTC. The chain links TRBV27 to TRBJ2-6; D is unresolved. The CDR3 spans 15 residues. Trimming left V 7 bases short and J 2 bases short, with 12 bases between. Germline-derived CDR1 and CDR2 are MNHEY and SMNVEV (reference sequence). The whole variable domain, remainder taken from reference TRBV27 and TRBJ2-6, is EAQVTQNPRYLITVTGKKLTVTCSQNMNHEYMSWYRQDPGLGLRQIYYSMNVEVTDKGDVPEGYKVSRKEKRNFPLILESPSPNQTSLYFCASTPDKTGANVLTFGAGSRLTVL.

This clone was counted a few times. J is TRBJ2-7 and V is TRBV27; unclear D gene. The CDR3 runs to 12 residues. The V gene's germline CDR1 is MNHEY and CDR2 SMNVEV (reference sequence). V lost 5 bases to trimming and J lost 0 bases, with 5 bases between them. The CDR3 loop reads CASSVDSYEQYF. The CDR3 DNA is TGTGCCAGCAGTGTGGACTCCTACGAGCAGTACTTC.

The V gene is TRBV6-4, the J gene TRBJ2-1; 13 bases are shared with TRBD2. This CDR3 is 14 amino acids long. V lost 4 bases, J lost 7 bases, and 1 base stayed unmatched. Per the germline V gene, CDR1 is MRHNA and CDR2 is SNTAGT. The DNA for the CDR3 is TGTGCCAGCAGTGGACTAGCGGGAGGAAATGAGCAGTTCTTC. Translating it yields CASSGLAGGNEQFF.

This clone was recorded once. The DNA for the CDR3 is TGTGCCAGTAGTAGTCAGGGGGGACACTACGAGCAGTACTTC. Translated: CASSSQGGHYEQYF. The V and J genes are TRBV19 and TRBJ2-7; D might be TRBD1 (7 bases). The V gene lost 4 bases and the J gene lost 3 bases, with 13 bases spanning the gap. Per germline, CDR1 LNHDA and CDR2 SQIVND (reference sequence). The CDR3 has 14 residues.

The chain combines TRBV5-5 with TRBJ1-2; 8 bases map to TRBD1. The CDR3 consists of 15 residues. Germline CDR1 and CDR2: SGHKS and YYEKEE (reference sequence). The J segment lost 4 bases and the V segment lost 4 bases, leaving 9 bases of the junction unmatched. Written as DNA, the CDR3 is TGTGCCAGCAGCCGGGCCGGGACAGGTGGCTATGGCTACACCTTC. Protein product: CASSRAGTGGYGYTF.

The CDR3 reads CASSLTPGGYYEQYF. The CDR3 bases are TGTGCCAGCAGCTTAACGCCAGGGGGGTACTACGAGCAGTACTTC. The gene calls are TRBV7-9 and TRBJ2-7; D may be TRBD1 (7 bases). CDR1 is SEHNR, CDR2 FQNEAQ, per germline (reference sequence). Trimming cost V 2 bases and J 3 bases, with 14 bases left between them. The CDR3 extends over 15 amino acids.

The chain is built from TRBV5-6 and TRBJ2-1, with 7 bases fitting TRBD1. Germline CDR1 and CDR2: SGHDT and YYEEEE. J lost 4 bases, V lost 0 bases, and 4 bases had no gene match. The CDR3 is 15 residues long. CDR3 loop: CASSLGQGGYNEQFF. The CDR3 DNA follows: TGTGCCAGCAGCTTGGGACAGGGTGGTTACAATGAGCAGTTCTTC.

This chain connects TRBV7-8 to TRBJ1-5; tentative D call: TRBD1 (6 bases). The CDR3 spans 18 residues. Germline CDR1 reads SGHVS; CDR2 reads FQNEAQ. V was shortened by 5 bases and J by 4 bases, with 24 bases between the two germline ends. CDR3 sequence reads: CASSPSPTGLGTNQPQHF. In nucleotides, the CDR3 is TGTGCCAGCAGCCCCAGTCCCACAGGGTTGGGAACGAATCAGCCCCAGCATTTT.

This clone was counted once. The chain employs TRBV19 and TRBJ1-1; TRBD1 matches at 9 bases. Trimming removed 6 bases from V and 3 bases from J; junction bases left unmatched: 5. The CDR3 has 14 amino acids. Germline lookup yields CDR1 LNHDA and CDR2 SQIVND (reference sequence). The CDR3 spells CASRPGQGYTEAFF. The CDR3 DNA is TGTGCCAGTAGGCCGGGACAGGGATACACTGAAGCTTTCTTT.

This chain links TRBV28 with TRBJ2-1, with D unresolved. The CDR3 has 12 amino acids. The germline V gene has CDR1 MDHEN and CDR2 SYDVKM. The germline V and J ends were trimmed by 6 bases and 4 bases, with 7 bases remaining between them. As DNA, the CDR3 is TGTGCCAGCAGCCCCTTGTACAATGAGCAGTTCTTC. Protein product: CASSPLYNEQFF.

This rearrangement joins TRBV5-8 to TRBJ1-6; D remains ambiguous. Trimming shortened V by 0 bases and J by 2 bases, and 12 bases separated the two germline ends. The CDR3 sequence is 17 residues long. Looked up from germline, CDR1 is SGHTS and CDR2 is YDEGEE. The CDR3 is CASSLGEGEAYNSPLHF. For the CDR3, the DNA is TGTGCCAGCAGCTTGGGTGAGGGAGAAGCCTATAATTCACCCCTCCACTTT.

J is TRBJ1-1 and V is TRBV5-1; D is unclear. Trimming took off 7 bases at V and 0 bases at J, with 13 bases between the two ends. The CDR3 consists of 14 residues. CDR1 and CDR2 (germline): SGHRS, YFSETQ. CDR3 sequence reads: CASGTLEMNTEAFF. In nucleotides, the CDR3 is TGCGCCAGCGGCACGCTGGAAATGAACACTGAAGCTTTCTTT.